The 17 T cell receptor beta chains below all came from one sample that was sequenced in a study of T-cell memory formation after mild COVID-19. TCRdb fed the 5' RACE reads into MiXCR, producing one record per CDR3 protein. The profile shows roughly 620,000 distinct CDR3 sequences, 15% to 20% of them singletons. The specimen was PBMCs or a T cell subset sorted from them (not recorded which). These receptors all stem from an adult woman who had mild COVID-19 (a few samples of this study predate the infection). Cell type and time point are not known.

The gene calls are TRBV19 and TRBJ1-5; D might be TRBD1 (6 bases). The CDR3 spans 14 residues. The V and J ends lost 5 bases and 3 bases respectively, with 11 bases between them. Germline CDR1 LNHDA, CDR2 SQIVND (reference sequence). The CDR3 nucleotides are TGTGCCAGTAGTTCGGACAGAAACAATCAGCCCCAGCATTTT. Encoded protein: CASSSDRNNQPQHF.

In this sample, this clonotype turned up a few times. The chain uses TRBV7-9 and TRBJ2-7; tentatively, D is TRBD2 (5 bases). The CDR3 spans 16 residues. Trimming removed 5 bases from V and 0 bases from J, with 17 bases in between. Looked up from germline, CDR1 is SEHNR and CDR2 is FQNEAQ (reference sequence). The CDR3 loop is CASSPPREQSSYEQYF. DNA for the CDR3: TGTGCCAGCAGCCCCCCCCGGGAACAGAGCTCCTACGAGCAGTACTTC.

This clonotype was counted a few times. The chain joins TRBV5-5 to TRBJ1-1; D gene ambiguous. This CDR3 comprises 16 residues. Germline CDR1 is SGHKS and CDR2 is YYEKEE (reference sequence). Trimming stripped 0 bases from V and 4 bases from J, with 16 bases between. The CDR3 DNA reads as TGTGCCAGCAGCTTGGTTCCCATGAGGGCTGGCACTGAAGCTTTCTTT. Amino acid sequence: CASSLVPMRAGTEAFF.

J is TRBJ2-3 and V is TRBV11-3, with D perhaps TRBD1 (6 bases). CDR3 length equals 15 residues. V lost 2 bases, J lost 4 bases, and 13 bases lay in between. Germline CDR1 reads SGHNT; CDR2 reads YENEEA. The CDR3 here is CASSLITGNADTQYF. Written as DNA, the CDR3 is TGTGCCAGCAGCTTAATAACAGGGAACGCAGATACGCAGTATTTT.

The J gene is TRBJ2-7, the V gene TRBV20-1, with a tentative D call TRBD1 (6 bases). The CDR3 is 13 residues long. V dropped 6 bases and J dropped 6 bases, with 18 bases sitting between them. Germline V lookup: CDR1 DFQATT, CDR2 SNEGSKA (reference sequence). In DNA form, the CDR3 reads TGCAGTGCGGGGACAATTCGAGATTCCGAGCAGTACTTC. Translated: CSAGTIRDSEQYF.

The chain links TRBV18 to TRBJ1-3; weak D call: TRBD1 (5 bases). CDR3 length: 16 amino acids. Deletions cut 3 bases from V and 0 bases from J, with 12 bases between. Germline loops: CDR1 KGHSH, CDR2 LQKENI. CDR3 sequence reads: CASSPRRGDSGNTIYF. The CDR3 DNA follows: TGTGCCAGCTCACCGAGGAGGGGAGACTCTGGAAACACCATATATTTT.

This sequence joins TRBV7-2 and TRBJ2-5; possible D gene TRBD2, 5 bases. V was cut by 1 base and J by 4 bases, with 10 bases left in between. CDR1 SGHTA and CDR2 FQGNSA come from the germline V gene. The CDR3 has 14 amino acids. CDR3 in DNA: TGTGCCAGCAGCTTAGGAGGAGGCGCAGAGACCCAGTACTTC. This codes for CASSLGGGAETQYF.

This chain joins TRBV12-3 or TRBV12-4 and TRBJ1-2; D ambiguous. This CDR3 is 13 amino acids long. The ends were cut back, 6 bases at V and 4 bases at J, with 12 bases in the middle. The CDR3, as DNA: TGTGCCAGCAGCCTCGGACTGCCCTATGGCTACACCTTC. This encodes CASSLGLPYGYTF.

This clonotype has just a few counts. This chain links TRBV7-9 with TRBJ2-3; 10 bases fit TRBD2. Looked up from germline, CDR1 is SEHNR and CDR2 is FQNEAQ (reference sequence). Trimming cost V 5 bases and J 2 bases; bases outside gene matches: 4. The CDR3 loop spans 15 amino acids. CDR3 nucleotides: TGTGCCAGCAGCGTTAGCGGGGGGCTCACAGATACGCAGTATTTT. This sequence encodes CASSVSGGLTDTQYF.

This clonotype was seen only a few times. The gene calls are TRBV7-9 and TRBJ2-7; tentatively, D is TRBD1 or TRBD2 (5 bases each). Germline values: CDR1 SEHNR, CDR2 FQNEAQ (reference sequence). The CDR3 spans 12 residues. With 6 bases removed from V and 3 bases from J, the gap between germline ends came to 9 bases. The CDR3 loop is CASRMGDYEQYF. As DNA, the CDR3 is TGTGCCAGCAGGATGGGGGACTACGAGCAGTACTTC.

This clonotype was seen a handful of times. The CDR3 reads CSCSGGTTVLQETQYF. The CDR3 coding sequence is TGCAGTTGCTCGGGGGGGACTACCGTGCTGCAGGAGACCCAGTACTTC. The gene calls are TRBV20-1 and TRBJ2-5, with 8 bases aligning to TRBD2. This CDR3 is 16 amino acids long. Germline V CDR1 and CDR2: DFQATT, SNEGSKA (reference sequence). With 8 bases clipped from V and 5 bases from J, the junction kept 19 bases outside the gene matches.

This clonotype was found a few times. This chain's CDR3 is CASRNIGITGAGELFF. The CDR3 bases are TGTGCCAGCAGAAACATCGGGATCACAGGGGCCGGGGAGCTGTTTTTT. This chain links TRBV27 with TRBJ2-2, with TRBD1 matching 7 bases. Per the germline V gene, CDR1 is MNHEY and CDR2 is SMNVEV (reference sequence). CDR3 length: 16 amino acids. After removal of 6 bases from V and 6 bases from J, the junction contained 13 bases not matched to a gene.

This clonotype came up a few times. For the CDR3, the DNA is TGTGCCAGCAGCCAAACTCCGGGACTAGCGGGGTCCCGATCCTACGAGCAGTACTTC. It yields the protein CASSQTPGLAGSRSYEQYF. The chain recombines TRBV4-2 with TRBJ2-7; 13 bases are a match to TRBD2. Germline-derived CDR1 and CDR2 are LGHNA and YNFKEQ. This CDR3 spans 19 amino acids. V was pared by 2 bases and J by 1 base, with 11 bases of the junction left unmatched.

The genes are TRBV10-3 and TRBJ2-1; possibly TRBD2 for D (5 bases). V lost 11 bases and J lost 3, with 14 bases in between. Germline V gene data show CDR1 as ENHRY and CDR2 as SYGVKD. CDR3 length: 13 amino acids. DNA of the CDR3: TGTGCCGTCCAAGGTGCGGGCTACAATGAGCAGTTCTTC. Translating it yields CAVQGAGYNEQFF.

The chain combines TRBV12-3 or TRBV12-4 with TRBJ1-2; possible D gene TRBD1, 6 bases. The CDR3 has 15 residues. V lost 5 bases, J lost 4 bases, and 17 bases lay in between. This CDR3 is CASSPRTDRFYGYTF. The CDR3, as DNA: TGTGCCAGCAGTCCCCGGACAGATAGATTCTATGGCTACACCTTC.

This chain connects TRBV4-1 to TRBJ1-2, with 7 bases matching TRBD1. J gave up 2 bases and V 5 bases, and 5 bases lay outside the gene matches. CDR3 length equals 14 residues. Germline V gene sequence: CDR1 MGHRA, CDR2 YSYEKL. CDR3 nucleotide sequence: TGCGCCAGCAGCACCATAGGGGGCAACTATGGCTACACCTTC. Encoded protein: CASSTIGGNYGYTF.

V and J are TRBV5-1 and TRBJ2-7, with D perhaps TRBD1 or TRBD2 (5 bases each). The CDR3 length is 16 residues. The germline V gene encodes CDR1 SGHRS and CDR2 YFSETQ. Trimming pared 1 base from V and 3 bases from J, leaving 17 bases between. This CDR3 reads CASSLTSTTRGYEQYF. CDR3 DNA sequence: TGCGCCAGCAGCTTGACCTCTACTACGAGGGGCTACGAGCAGTACTTC. Together with reference TRBV5-1 and TRBJ2-7, the CDR3 gives the full variable domain: KAGVTQTPRYLIKTRGQQVTLSCSPISGHRSVSWYQQTPGQGLQFLFEYFSETQRNKGNFPGRFSGRQFSNSRSEMNVSTLELGDSALYLCASSLTSTTRGYEQYFGPGTRLTVT.